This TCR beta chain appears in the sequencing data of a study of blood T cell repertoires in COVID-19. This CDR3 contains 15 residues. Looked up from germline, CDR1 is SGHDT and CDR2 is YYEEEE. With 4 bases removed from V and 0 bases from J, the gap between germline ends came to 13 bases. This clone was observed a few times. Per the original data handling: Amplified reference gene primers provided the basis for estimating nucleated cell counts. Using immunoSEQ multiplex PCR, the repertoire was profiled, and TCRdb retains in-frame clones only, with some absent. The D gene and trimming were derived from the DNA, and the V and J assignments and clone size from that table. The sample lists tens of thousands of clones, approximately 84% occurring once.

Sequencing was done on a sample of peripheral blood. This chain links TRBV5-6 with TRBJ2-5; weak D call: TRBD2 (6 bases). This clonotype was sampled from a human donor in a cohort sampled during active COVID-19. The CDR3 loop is CASSPRDWYQETQYF. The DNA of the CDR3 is TGTGCCAGCAGCCCCCGGGACTGGTACCAAGAGACCCAGTACTTC. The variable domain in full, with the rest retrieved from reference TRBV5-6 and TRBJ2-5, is DAGVTQSPTHLIKTRGQQVTLRCSPKSGHDTVSWYQQALGQGPQFIFQYYEEEERQRGNFPDRFSGHQFPNYSSELNVNALLLGDSALYLCASSPRDWYQETQYFGPGTRLLVL.